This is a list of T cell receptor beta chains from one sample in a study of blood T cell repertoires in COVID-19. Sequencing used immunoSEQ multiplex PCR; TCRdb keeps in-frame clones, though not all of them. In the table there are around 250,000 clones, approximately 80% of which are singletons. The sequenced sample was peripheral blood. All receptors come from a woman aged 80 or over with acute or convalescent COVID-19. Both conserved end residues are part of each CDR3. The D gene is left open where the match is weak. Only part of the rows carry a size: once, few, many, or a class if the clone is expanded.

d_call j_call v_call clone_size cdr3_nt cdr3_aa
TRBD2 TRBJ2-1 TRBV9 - TGTGCCAGCAGCCCCCGAGGAGCGGGAGTTGAGGATGAGCAGTTCTTC CASSPRGAGVEDEQFF
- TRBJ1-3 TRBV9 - TGTGCCAGCAGCCCTACGGGGGGGGGAGACCGCTCTGGAAACACCATATATTTT CASSPTGGGDRSGNTIYF
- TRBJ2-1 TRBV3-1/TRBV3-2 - TGTGCCAGCAGCCAAGGTTACAGCGAGCAGTTCTTC CASSQGYSEQFF
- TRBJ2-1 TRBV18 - TGTGCCAGCTCACCAGTGAGTAGCAATGAGCAGTTCTTC CASSPVSSNEQFF
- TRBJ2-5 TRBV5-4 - TGTGCCAGCAGCTTGGACCTACAAGAGACCCAGTACTTC CASSLDLQETQYF
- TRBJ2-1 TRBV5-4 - TGTGCCAGCAGCTCCCGGGGTGGGTCAGCGGGTGTGGCCTACAATGAGCAGTTCTTC CASSSRGGSAGVAYNEQFF
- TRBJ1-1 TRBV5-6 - TGTGCCAGCAGCTTGTTCGGGAACGCCGAGGATGTGGCTTTCTTT CASSLFGNAEDVAFF
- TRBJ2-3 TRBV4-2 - TGTGCCAGCAGCTTAGATGAGAACACAGATACGCAGTATTTT CASSLDENTDTQYF
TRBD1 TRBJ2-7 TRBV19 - TGTGCCAGTAGTTCGCCGGGACAGGGCTCTTACGAGCAGTACTTC CASSSPGQGSYEQYF
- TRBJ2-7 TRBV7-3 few TGTGCCAGCAGCCCTCATGCGCCTGCCATTTCTAACGAGCAGTACTTC CASSPHAPAISNEQYF
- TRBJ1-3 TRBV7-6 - TGTGCCAGCAGCTTACTAGGACAGGGAAACACCATATATTTT CASSLLGQGNTIYF
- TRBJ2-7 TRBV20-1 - TGCAGTGCTAGTGGAGGTTACGAGCAGTACTTC CSASGGYEQYF
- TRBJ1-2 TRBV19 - TGTGCCAGTAGGTCCCAGGGCGCTTCTGGCTACACCTTC CASRSQGASGYTF
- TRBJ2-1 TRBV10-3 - TGTGCCATCGGCTCAGGAAATGACAATGAGCAGTTCTTC CAIGSGNDNEQFF
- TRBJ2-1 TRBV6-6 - TGTGCCAGCAGCCTTGGACTGGCGGGGCCCTACAATGAGCAGTTCTTC CASSLGLAGPYNEQFF
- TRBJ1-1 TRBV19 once TGTGCCAGTAGGCCTTGGGCCCGGGGGATGAACACTGAAGCTTTCTTT CASRPWARGMNTEAFF
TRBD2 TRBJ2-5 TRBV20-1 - TGCAGTGCTAGTAGGACTAGCCCTCAAGAGACCCAGTACTTC CSASRTSPQETQYF
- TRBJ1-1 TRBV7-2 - TGTGCCAGCAGCTTCCAGGCTTTGAACACTGAAGCTTTCTTT CASSFQALNTEAFF
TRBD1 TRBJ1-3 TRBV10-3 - TGTGCCATCAGTGACCCCACACGGACAGGTGGAAACACCATATATTTT CAISDPTRTGGNTIYF
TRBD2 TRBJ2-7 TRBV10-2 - TGCGCCATTTCGACTAGCGGGATCGGTAGCGAGCAGTACTTC CAISTSGIGSEQYF
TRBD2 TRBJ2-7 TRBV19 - TGTGCCAGTAGCCCGACACTCGCCCTAGCGGGGGGGGACGAGCAGTACTTC CASSPTLALAGGDEQYF
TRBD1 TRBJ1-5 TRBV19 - TGTGCCAGTAGTATCGGGACAGGGAGAGGCGGCAATCAGCCCCAGCATTTT CASSIGTGRGGNQPQHF
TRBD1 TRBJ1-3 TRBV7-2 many TGTGCCAGCAGCGCCTTGATACAGGGGGCCTCAAAGGGAAACACCATATATTTT CASSALIQGASKGNTIYF
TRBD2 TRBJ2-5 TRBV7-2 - TGTGCCAGCAGCTTAGCCGCGGGGGGGCCAACCAAGACCCAGTACTTC CASSLAAGGPTKTQYF
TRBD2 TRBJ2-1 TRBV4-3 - TGCGCCAGCAGCCGATTGGGACTAGGAGACAATGAGCAGTTCTTC CASSRLGLGDNEQFF
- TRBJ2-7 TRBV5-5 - TGTGCCAGCAGCCTGAACTTTCCCCGGGACGAGCAGTACTTC CASSLNFPRDEQYF
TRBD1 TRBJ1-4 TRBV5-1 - TGCGCCAGCAGCTTGGACCCGACAGGGTTAAATGAAAAACTGTTTTTT CASSLDPTGLNEKLFF
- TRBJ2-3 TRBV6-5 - TGTGCCAGCAGGGCCTCAATCACAGATACGCAGTATTTT CASRASITDTQYF
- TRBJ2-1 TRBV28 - TGTGCCAGCAGTTTGTTGCGGGATGGTGGCAATGAGCAGTTCTTC CASSLLRDGGNEQFF
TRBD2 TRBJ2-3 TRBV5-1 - TGCGCCAGCAGCTCGTTGACTAGCGGAGGTGCAGATACGCAGTATTTT CASSSLTSGGADTQYF
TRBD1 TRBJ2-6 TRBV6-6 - TGTGCCAGCAGTCAACAGGGGAATGGGGCCAACGTCCTGACTTTC CASSQQGNGANVLTF
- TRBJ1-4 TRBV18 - TGTGCCAGCTCACCTGGTCGTAACAGGGTCGAAAAACTGTTTTTT CASSPGRNRVEKLFF
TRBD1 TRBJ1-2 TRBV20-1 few TGCAGTGCTAGGACAGGGTTTGGCTACACCTTC CSARTGFGYTF
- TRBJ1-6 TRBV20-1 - TGCAGTGCTAGTCTCGACCGGGGGGATAATTCACCCCTCCACTTT CSASLDRGDNSPLHF
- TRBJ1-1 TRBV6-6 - TGTGCCAGCAGTTACGGTAGAACTGAAGCTTTCTTT CASSYGRTEAFF
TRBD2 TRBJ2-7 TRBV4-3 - TGCGCCAGCAGCCAAGGTCTAGCGGGAGAGTGGGGGACCTACGAGCAGTACTTC CASSQGLAGEWGTYEQYF
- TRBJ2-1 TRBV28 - TGTGCCAGCAGTTCGGGGACAACGAGCTCCTACAATGAGCAGTTCTTC CASSSGTTSSYNEQFF
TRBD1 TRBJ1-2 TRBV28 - TGTGCCAGCAGTCCTCTCGGGACAGGGGGAGGTGGCTACACCTTC CASSPLGTGGGGYTF
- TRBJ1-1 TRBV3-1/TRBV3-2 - TGTGCCAGCAGCCAAGCGTATGGTCGGGGCACTGAAGCTTTCTTT CASSQAYGRGTEAFF
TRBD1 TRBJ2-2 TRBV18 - TGTGCCAGCTCACCCCTTAGGACAGGGGTCAACACCGGGGAGCTGTTTTTT CASSPLRTGVNTGELFF
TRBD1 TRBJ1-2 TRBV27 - TGTGCCAGCAGTTGGACCCGTGGACAGGCGGAAGGCGCCCTTTATGGCTACACCTTC CASSWTRGQAEGALYGYTF
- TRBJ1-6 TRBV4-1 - TGCGCCAGCAGCCAAGATCGTGTGGCGGATTCACCCCTCCACTTT CASSQDRVADSPLHF
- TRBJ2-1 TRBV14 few TGTGCCAGCAGCCAAGTAGTTGGCTACAATGAGCAGTTCTTC CASSQVVGYNEQFF